This T cell receptor beta chain comes out of a study of cytomegalovirus exposure and HLA in healthy donors. Overall study results and limits: The study designated fewer than 200 TCR beta chains cytomegalovirus-associated.

This clone was observed a single time. Its matching antigen is unknown. The primer mix had 60 Vbeta and 13 Jbeta primers. Assay used: immunoSEQ multiplex PCR; TCRdb lists only in-frame clones, some missing. The table records fewer than 200,000 clones, 75% to 80% of them present only once. Trimming pared 1 base from V and 7 bases from J, leaving 14 bases between. The CDR3 length is 15 residues. Germline loops: CDR1 SNHLY, CDR2 FYNNEI. The origin of this receptor is a man aged 35 to 55 in good health and CMV-seropositive. This chain links TRBV2 with TRBJ2-1; D possibly corresponds to TRBD2 (5 bases). Sequenced: PBMCs. CDR3 sequence: CASSEELVDSNEQFF. In nucleotides, the CDR3 is TGTGCCAGCAGTGAAGAACTAGTAGATTCGAATGAGCAGTTCTTC.